This T cell receptor (beta chain) was captured by sequencing in a study of shared clonotypes between healthy human individuals. Germline V gene lookup returns CDR1 SGHDT and CDR2 YYEEEE. V lost 1 base to trimming and J lost 6 bases, with 10 bases between them. The CDR3 totals 13 residues. This clone is a singleton in its sample. Positive CCR7 selection of CD45RO-negative cells yielded the naive CD8 cells, and terminally differentiated effector memory CD45RA+ cells were excluded. Authors' data handling: Quality scores were absent from the junction-only immunoSEQ sequences, so filtering differed. The method was immunoSEQ multiplex PCR; TCRdb's version includes in-frame clones alone and lacks a portion of them. The V and J calls and the clone size are those of that table, but D and trimming were determined from the DNA. Of around 560,000 clones in the sample, 85% to 95% are singletons; the top ten hold 0.11%.

The V call is TRBV5-6, the J call TRBJ1-1; D perhaps matches TRBD1 (5 bases). Sequenced input: naive CD8+ T cells sorted from blood. The clonotype was recovered from a woman in her twenties or thirties in good health. For the CDR3, the DNA is TGTGCCAGCAGCTTGTTAGGGGTTCCTGAAGCTTTCTTT. It codes for CASSLLGVPEAFF. The full variable domain, rest sourced from reference TRBV5-6 and TRBJ1-1, is DAGVTQSPTHLIKTRGQQVTLRCSPKSGHDTVSWYQQALGQGPQFIFQYYEEEERQRGNFPDRFSGHQFPNYSSELNVNALLLGDSALYLCASSLLGVPEAFFGQGTRLTVV.